The clone carrying this T cell receptor (beta chain) was detected only a few times. The antigen is not known. The data belong to a study of T-cell memory formation after mild COVID-19. Study context: TCR clusters showed largely donor specificity. Study outcomes and limitations: CM and EM subsets held most contracting CD4+ clones; EMRA held CD8+ ones. Contracting clones from day 15 to 85 showed balanced CD4/CD8; later expanders favored CD4+. A second wave of clones peaked on day 37, and their SARS-CoV-2 specificity went unconfirmed.

TCRdb re-called the 5' RACE reads through MiXCR, storing one row per CDR3 protein. The sample carries 450,000 to 650,000 distinct CDR3 sequences, 15% to 20% recorded once. The source material was PBMCs or a T cell subset sorted from them (not recorded which). This TCR came from an adult woman who had mild COVID-19 (a few samples of this study predate the infection). Cell type and time point are not known.

DNA of the CDR3: TGTGCCAGCAGCTTGGCTAGCGGGATCCAAGAGACCCAGTACTTC. Its protein is CASSLASGIQETQYF. J is TRBJ2-5 and V is TRBV7-9; 9 nucleotides align to TRBD2. CDR3 length: 15 amino acids. V trimming: 3 bases; J trimming: 1 base; junction bases outside the gene matches: 3. Germline values: CDR1 SEHNR, CDR2 FQNEAQ (reference sequence).